The rows below give T cell receptor beta chains drawn from one sample of a study of blood T cell repertoires in COVID-19. Sequenced by immunoSEQ multiplex PCR; TCRdb stores in-frame clones only, minus some. The sample has about 360,000 clones; approximately 86% are singletons. The specimen sequenced was peripheral blood. The source of these receptors is a human donor in a cohort sampled during active COVID-19. Each CDR3 is given with its conserved first and last residue. Each record gives: J gene, D gene, V gene, clone size, CDR3 protein, CDR3 DNA. The D gene is left open where the match is weak. Size tells how often a clone was seen (once, few, many) or the class of an expanded clone, and some rows leave it out.

>TRBJ2-7|-|TRBV6-2/TRBV6-3|-
CASSLAGFSYEQYF
TGTGCCAGCAGTTTGGCCGGGTTCTCCTACGAGCAGTACTTC
>TRBJ1-5|-|TRBV10-3|-
CAISMEGGGQPQHF
TGTGCCATCAGTATGGAGGGTGGGGGTCAGCCCCAGCATTTT
>TRBJ2-7|TRBD2|TRBV7-2|once
CASNLALAGGREQYF
TGTGCCAGCAACCTCGCCCTAGCGGGAGGGCGGGAGCAGTACTTC
>TRBJ1-1|-|TRBV28|-
CAIRVGGRNTEAFF
TGTGCCATCCGGGTGGGGGGGCGGAACACTGAAGCTTTCTTT
>TRBJ2-1|-|TRBV18|-
CASSPETRISNEQFF
TGTGCCAGCTCACCAGAGACTAGAATCTCCAATGAGCAGTTCTTC
>TRBJ2-3|TRBD2|TRBV9|-
CASSVALAGGGTDTQYF
TGTGCCAGCAGCGTAGCGCTAGCGGGCGGTGGCACAGATACGCAGTATTTT
>TRBJ2-7|-|TRBV3-1/TRBV3-2|few
CASSQAAAEQYF
TGTGCCAGCAGCCAAGCGGCGGCCGAGCAGTACTTC
>TRBJ2-1|TRBD2|TRBV29-1|once
CSVEKTGGFAYNEQFF
TGCAGCGTTGAAAAGACGGGGGGGTTCGCCTACAATGAGCAGTTCTTC
>TRBJ2-7|TRBD1|TRBV25-1|-
CASSEGQGIYEQYF
TGTGCCAGCAGTGAGGGACAGGGAATTTACGAGCAGTACTTC
>TRBJ2-3|TRBD2|TRBV7-3|-
CASSSGLAGGANTQYF
TGTGCCAGCAGCTCCGGCCTAGCGGGAGGGGCAAATACGCAGTATTTT
>TRBJ1-6|-|TRBV30|few
CAWSRGYNSPLHF
TGTGCCTGGAGCAGGGGTTATAATTCACCCCTCCACTTT
>TRBJ1-1|TRBD1|TRBV27|-
CASRPGGAENTEAFF
TGTGCCAGCAGGCCAGGGGGCGCGGAGAACACTGAAGCTTTCTTT
>TRBJ2-1|TRBD2|TRBV3-1/TRBV3-2|-
CASSQGVSGGRYNEQFF
TGTGCCAGCAGCCAAGGAGTTAGCGGGGGGCGTTACAATGAGCAGTTCTTC
>TRBJ1-6|-|TRBV6-5|-
CASRSTGPGNSPLHF
TGTGCCAGCAGATCTACAGGGCCCGGGAATTCACCCCTCCACTTT
>TRBJ2-4|-|TRBV4-2|-
CASSQVGSGVAKNIQYF
TGTGCCAGCAGCCAAGTCGGGTCGGGGGTAGCCAAAAACATTCAGTACTTC
>TRBJ2-6|TRBD1|TRBV5-1|-
CASRTGNSGANVLTF
TGCGCCAGCAGGACAGGGAACTCTGGGGCCAACGTCCTGACTTTC
>TRBJ2-3|TRBD2|TRBV5-4|-
CASSLDVAGGTDTQYF
TGTGCCAGCAGCTTGGACGTAGCGGGAGGCACAGATACGCAGTATTTT
>TRBJ1-6|TRBD1|TRBV6-5|-
CASSYSTDRVASPLHF
TGTGCCAGCAGTTACTCCACCGACAGGGTCGCCTCACCCCTCCACTTT
>TRBJ1-1|-|TRBV18|-
CASTPGGDPNTEAFF
TGTGCCAGCACCCCCGGGGGTGATCCGAACACTGAAGCTTTCTTT
>TRBJ2-5|-|TRBV30|-
CAWTSGGQGETQYF
TGTGCCTGGACGTCGGGTGGGCAGGGAGAGACCCAGTACTTC
>TRBJ1-4|TRBD1|TRBV6-2/TRBV6-3|once
CASSYPRTGLGEKLFF
TGTGCCAGCAGTTACCCACGGACAGGGCTAGGTGAAAAACTGTTTTTT
>TRBJ1-1|-|TRBV5-1|-
CASSPSGGYMNTEAFF
TGCGCCAGCAGTCCCAGCGGGGGTTACATGAACACTGAAGCTTTCTTT
>TRBJ1-1|-|TRBV19|-
CASSILGGQGGTEAFF
TGTGCCAGTAGTATACTCGGGGGGCAGGGAGGGACTGAAGCTTTCTTT
>TRBJ1-5|-|TRBV19|-
CASSIVVDYSNQPQHF
TGTGCCAGTAGTATAGTGGTAGATTATAGCAATCAGCCCCAGCATTTT
>TRBJ1-1|-|TRBV5-1|-
CASSPHLGVNTEAFF
TGCGCCAGCAGCCCCCACCTGGGAGTGAACACTGAAGCTTTCTTT
>TRBJ2-2|TRBD2|TRBV11-1|-
CASSLKLAGHGELFF
TGTGCCAGCAGCTTAAAGCTAGCGGGCCACGGGGAGCTGTTTTTT
>TRBJ2-1|TRBD1|TRBV24-1|-
CATSPDRADYNEQFF
TGTGCCACCAGCCCGGACAGGGCTGACTACAATGAGCAGTTCTTC